The rows below give T cell receptor beta chains drawn from one sample of a study of Ad26.COV2.S vaccination and SARS-CoV-2 variants. The repertoire was sequenced with immunoSEQ multiplex PCR; TCRdb's copy has only in-frame clones and lacks some. The table shows about 350,000 clones, with 90% to 95% occurring only once. Sequenced material: peripheral blood, taken after recovery from COVID-19. These receptors were obtained from a human donor who had recovered from COVID-19. CDR3s include the opening cysteine and the closing phenylalanine or tryptophan. Each record gives: V gene, D gene, clone size, J gene, CDR3 DNA, CDR3 protein. D genes are given only for firm matches. Clone size is given for some rows only: seen once, a few or many times, or a class if the clone is expanded.

V gene: TRBV6-2/TRBV6-3; D gene: NA; clone size: once; J gene: TRBJ2-5; CDR3 DNA: TGTGCCAGCAGTTACGGGCGAGGGGGTCCAGAGACCCAGTACTTC; CDR3 protein: CASSYGRGGPETQYF
V gene: TRBV10-2; D gene: NA; clone size: few; J gene: TRBJ2-1; CDR3 DNA: TGCGCCAGCAGTGAGCGGGGGACAAGTTACAATGAGCAGTTCTTC; CDR3 protein: CASSERGTSYNEQFF
V gene: TRBV7-9; D gene: NA; clone size: NA; J gene: TRBJ1-1; CDR3 DNA: TGTGCCAGCAGCCAATTTACCGGGACAGAAGCTTTCTTT; CDR3 protein: CASSQFTGTEAFF
V gene: TRBV10-3; D gene: TRBD1; clone size: NA; J gene: TRBJ1-4; CDR3 DNA: TGTGCCATCAGTGGGACCCCAGGGGGCGGTGAAAAACTGTTTTTT; CDR3 protein: CAISGTPGGGEKLFF
V gene: TRBV27; D gene: NA; clone size: once; J gene: TRBJ1-2; CDR3 DNA: TGTGCCAGCAGTCCGCGAAAGGACAGTTTCTATGGCTACACCTTC; CDR3 protein: CASSPRKDSFYGYTF
V gene: TRBV28; D gene: TRBD1; clone size: NA; J gene: TRBJ1-2; CDR3 DNA: TGTGCCAGCAGCCACTCCCTTGGGGGACAGGGAAGGGGCTACACCTTC; CDR3 protein: CASSHSLGGQGRGYTF
V gene: TRBV9; D gene: TRBD1; clone size: NA; J gene: TRBJ1-3; CDR3 DNA: TGTGCCAGCAGCGTATATCAGGAGGGGACAGACACCATATATTTT; CDR3 protein: CASSVYQEGTDTIYF
V gene: TRBV14; D gene: TRBD2; clone size: NA; J gene: TRBJ2-1; CDR3 DNA: TGTGCCAGCAGCCAAGATCTGGCAGGGAGGGATGAGCAGTTCTTC; CDR3 protein: CASSQDLAGRDEQFF
V gene: TRBV9; D gene: NA; clone size: NA; J gene: TRBJ1-1; CDR3 DNA: TGTGCCAGCAGCCCAACCGGGACATATAACACTGAAGCTTTCTTT; CDR3 protein: CASSPTGTYNTEAFF
V gene: TRBV19; D gene: TRBD2; clone size: NA; J gene: TRBJ2-7; CDR3 DNA: TGTGCCAGTAGTAGATCTAGCGGTAGCTCCTACGAGCAGTACTTC; CDR3 protein: CASSRSSGSSYEQYF
V gene: TRBV7-9; D gene: TRBD1; clone size: NA; J gene: TRBJ2-3; CDR3 DNA: TGTGCCAGCAGCGTTGACAGGGAGAGAGATACGCAGTATTTT; CDR3 protein: CASSVDRERDTQYF
V gene: TRBV18; D gene: NA; clone size: once; J gene: TRBJ1-2; CDR3 DNA: TGTGCCAGCTCAACAGTTGGGAGTAACTATGGCTACACCTTC; CDR3 protein: CASSTVGSNYGYTF
V gene: TRBV15; D gene: TRBD1; clone size: NA; J gene: TRBJ2-1; CDR3 DNA: TGTGCCACCAGCAGACATGGACCGAACGACAGGGCGTCGAATGAGCAGTTCTTC; CDR3 protein: CATSRHGPNDRASNEQFF
V gene: TRBV7-9; D gene: NA; clone size: NA; J gene: TRBJ1-2; CDR3 DNA: TGTGCCAGCAGCCCGGGTTCAGGGGCCGACTACTATGGCTACACCTTC; CDR3 protein: CASSPGSGADYYGYTF
V gene: TRBV10-1; D gene: NA; clone size: NA; J gene: TRBJ1-1; CDR3 DNA: TGCGCCAGCAGTGAGTCTCCAGGGGCTGGGTGGGACACTGAAGCTTTCTTT; CDR3 protein: CASSESPGAGWDTEAFF
V gene: TRBV19; D gene: TRBD1; clone size: NA; J gene: TRBJ1-5; CDR3 DNA: TGTGCCACTGGACAGGGCAATCAGCCCCAGCATTTT; CDR3 protein: CATGQGNQPQHF
V gene: TRBV7-9; D gene: NA; clone size: NA; J gene: TRBJ2-7; CDR3 DNA: TGTGCCAGCAGCCCTACCAGCCACGAGCAGTACTTC; CDR3 protein: CASSPTSHEQYF
V gene: TRBV4-1; D gene: TRBD2; clone size: NA; J gene: TRBJ2-3; CDR3 DNA: TGCGCCAGCAGCCCCAAGCGGGGTCCTACAGATACGCAGTATTTT; CDR3 protein: CASSPKRGPTDTQYF
V gene: TRBV27; D gene: NA; clone size: once; J gene: TRBJ1-1; CDR3 DNA: TGTGCCAGCAGGCCGGAATTTAAGAACACTGAAGCTTTCTTT; CDR3 protein: CASRPEFKNTEAFF
V gene: TRBV7-9; D gene: TRBD1; clone size: NA; J gene: TRBJ1-4; CDR3 DNA: TGTGCCAGCAGCTTGGTGACAGGGGATGAAAAACTGTTTTTT; CDR3 protein: CASSLVTGDEKLFF
V gene: TRBV4-3; D gene: NA; clone size: NA; J gene: TRBJ1-4; CDR3 DNA: TGCGCCAGCAGCCAAACGGTTCATGGGGTTTATGAAAAACTGTTTTTT; CDR3 protein: CASSQTVHGVYEKLFF
V gene: TRBV9; D gene: TRBD1; clone size: NA; J gene: TRBJ2-6; CDR3 DNA: TGTGCCAGCAGCGCACCCCGGGACAGGGCGGATGGGGCCAACGTCCTGACTTTC; CDR3 protein: CASSAPRDRADGANVLTF
V gene: TRBV5-6; D gene: TRBD2; clone size: once; J gene: TRBJ2-3; CDR3 DNA: TGTGCCAGCAGCTCCCCGGGGGGGGACACAGATACGCAGTATTTT; CDR3 protein: CASSSPGGDTDTQYF
V gene: TRBV2; D gene: TRBD2; clone size: NA; J gene: TRBJ2-1; CDR3 DNA: TGTGCCAGCAGGGGACTAGCGGGTGAGCAGTTCTTC; CDR3 protein: CASRGLAGEQFF
V gene: TRBV6-1; D gene: TRBD2; clone size: NA; J gene: TRBJ2-5; CDR3 DNA: TGTGCCAGCAGTGAAGAGGGACTATCTGGGACCCAGTACTTC; CDR3 protein: CASSEEGLSGTQYF
V gene: TRBV6-6; D gene: NA; clone size: NA; J gene: TRBJ2-5; CDR3 DNA: TGTGCCAGCAGTCCCTCGAGAGAGACCCAGTACTTC; CDR3 protein: CASSPSRETQYF
V gene: TRBV27; D gene: NA; clone size: once; J gene: TRBJ1-1; CDR3 DNA: TGTGCCAGCAGTTTAGGCGGGTCAGGGACTGAAGCTTTCTTT; CDR3 protein: CASSLGGSGTEAFF
V gene: TRBV5-1; D gene: TRBD1; clone size: NA; J gene: TRBJ2-7; CDR3 DNA: TGCGCCAGCAGCATAAGGACAGGGGGCCACGAGCAGTACTTC; CDR3 protein: CASSIRTGGHEQYF
V gene: TRBV2; D gene: NA; clone size: NA; J gene: TRBJ2-7; CDR3 DNA: TGTGCCAGCATTGGAATAGGGGGGGAGCAGTACTTC; CDR3 protein: CASIGIGGEQYF
V gene: TRBV5-6; D gene: NA; clone size: NA; J gene: TRBJ2-5; CDR3 DNA: TGTGCCAGCAGCTTGGCCGGGCGGGGACAAGAGACCCAGTACTTC; CDR3 protein: CASSLAGRGQETQYF
V gene: TRBV9; D gene: NA; clone size: NA; J gene: TRBJ1-2; CDR3 DNA: TGTGCCAGCAGCGTAGGCGGGAACTATGGCTACACCTTC; CDR3 protein: CASSVGGNYGYTF
V gene: TRBV9; D gene: NA; clone size: few; J gene: TRBJ1-1; CDR3 DNA: TGTGCCAGCGGGTTGGAAGGGAGGGGCGACACTGAAGCTTTCTTT; CDR3 protein: CASGLEGRGDTEAFF
V gene: TRBV5-4; D gene: NA; clone size: few; J gene: TRBJ2-1; CDR3 DNA: TGTGCCAGCAGCTTTATCGCAGGGGAGTACAATGAGCAGTTCTTC; CDR3 protein: CASSFIAGEYNEQFF
V gene: TRBV19; D gene: TRBD2; clone size: once; J gene: TRBJ2-1; CDR3 DNA: TGTGCCAGTAGTAGACTAGCGGGGGTCAGTGAGCAGTTCTTC; CDR3 protein: CASSRLAGVSEQFF
V gene: TRBV3-1/TRBV3-2; D gene: TRBD2; clone size: NA; J gene: TRBJ2-1; CDR3 DNA: TGTGCCAGCAGCCACCGGGGGGACTCCTACAATGAGCAGTTCTTC; CDR3 protein: CASSHRGDSYNEQFF